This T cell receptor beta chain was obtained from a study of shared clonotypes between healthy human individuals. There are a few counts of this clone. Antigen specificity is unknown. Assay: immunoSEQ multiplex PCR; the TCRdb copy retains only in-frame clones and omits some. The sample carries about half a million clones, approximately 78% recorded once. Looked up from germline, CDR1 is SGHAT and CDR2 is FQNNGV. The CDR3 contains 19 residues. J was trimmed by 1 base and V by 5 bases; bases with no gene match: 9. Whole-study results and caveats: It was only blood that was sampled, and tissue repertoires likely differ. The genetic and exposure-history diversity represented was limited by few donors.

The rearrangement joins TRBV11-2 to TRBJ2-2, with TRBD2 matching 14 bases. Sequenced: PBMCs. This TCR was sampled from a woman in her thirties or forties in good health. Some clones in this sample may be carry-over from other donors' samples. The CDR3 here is CASSPGLAGVPGNTGELFF. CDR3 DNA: TGTGCCAGCAGCCCGGGACTAGCGGGAGTCCCTGGGAACACCGGGGAGCTGTTTTTT.